This T cell receptor (beta chain) was documented in a study of cytomegalovirus exposure and HLA in healthy donors. Study results and caveats: Rare TCR sequences dominated, though some public TCRs recurred in many donors. As a later analysis showed, a missense DCLRE1C variant was linked to trimming of TCR beta V- and J-genes. Presence/absence comparisons presumed near-even sequencing depth among donors. Relative to the roughly 690-donor mean, N-insertions were reportedly fewer in an Asian-associated ancestry cluster in a later analysis.

This CDR3 has 13 amino acids. Germline lookup yields CDR1 MNHEY and CDR2 SMNVEV (reference sequence). The V gene lost 5 bases and the J gene lost 8 bases, with 15 bases spanning the gap. 60 Vbeta and 13 Jbeta primers were used in PCR. Data came from immunoSEQ multiplex PCR; TCRdb stores just in-frame clones and leaves some out. The sample has roughly 150,000 clones; roughly four fifths are singletons. About this clone: Its cognate antigen is unknown.

The chain employs TRBV27 and TRBJ1-2; D possibly corresponds to TRBD1 (5 bases). Sequencing used PBMCs. This TCR was sampled from a young man in good health and CMV-seropositive. The CDR3 bases are TGTGCCAGCAGTCCTCGGCAGGGAAACGGCTACACCTTC. This translates into CASSPRQGNGYTF.